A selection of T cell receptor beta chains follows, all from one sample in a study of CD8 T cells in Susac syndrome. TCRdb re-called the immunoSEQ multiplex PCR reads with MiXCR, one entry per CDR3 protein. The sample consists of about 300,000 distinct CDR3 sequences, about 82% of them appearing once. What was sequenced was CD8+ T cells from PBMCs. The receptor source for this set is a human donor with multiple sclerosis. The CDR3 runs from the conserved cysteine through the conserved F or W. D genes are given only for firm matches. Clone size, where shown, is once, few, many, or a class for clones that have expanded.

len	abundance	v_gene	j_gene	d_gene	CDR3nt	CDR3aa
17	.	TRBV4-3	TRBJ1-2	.	TGCGCCAGCAGCCAAGATTGGGCCGCTTGGGGGAACTATGGCTACACCTTC	CASSQDWAAWGNYGYTF
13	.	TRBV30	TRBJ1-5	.	TGTGCCTGGAGTGTATACCCCAATCAGCCCCAGCATTTT	CAWSVYPNQPQHF
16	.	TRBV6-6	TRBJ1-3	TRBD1	TGTGCCAGCAAGAGTGTCAGGGGGCCGTCCGGAAACACCATATATTTT	CASKSVRGPSGNTIYF
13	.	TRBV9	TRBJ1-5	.	TGTGCCAGCAGCGCGGGGGTCGCCGGGGCCCAGCATTTT	CASSAGVAGAQHF
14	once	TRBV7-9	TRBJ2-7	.	TGTGCCAGCAGCTCAACGGAGGAGACCTACGAGCAGTACTTC	CASSSTEETYEQYF
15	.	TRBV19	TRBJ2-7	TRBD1	TGTGCCAGTAGTCCCGGACAGGGAAACTCCTACGAGCAGTACTTC	CASSPGQGNSYEQYF
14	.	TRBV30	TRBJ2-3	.	TGTGCCTGGGGTGAACGCGGAGGCACAGATACGCAGTATTTT	CAWGERGGTDTQYF
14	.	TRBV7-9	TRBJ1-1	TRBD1	TGTGCCAGCAGCCAGGGGGGACAGGACAAAGAAGCTTTCTTT	CASSQGGQDKEAFF
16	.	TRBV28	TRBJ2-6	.	TGTGCCAGCAGTTCAAACAGGGTCTCTGGGGCCAACGTCCTGACTTTC	CASSSNRVSGANVLTF
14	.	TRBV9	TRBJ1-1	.	TGTGCCAGCAGCGTAGGTGGGGGAGACACTGAAGCTTTCTTT	CASSVGGGDTEAFF
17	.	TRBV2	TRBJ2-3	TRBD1	TGTGCCAGCAGACCCAACCCCGGGACAGCGCGCACAGATACGCAGTATTTT	CASRPNPGTARTDTQYF
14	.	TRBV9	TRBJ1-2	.	TGTGCCAGCAGCGCCTGGACGGGCAACTATGGCTACACCTTC	CASSAWTGNYGYTF
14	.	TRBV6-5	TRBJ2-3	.	TGTGCCAGCAGTTACCTCTCCAGGACAGATACGCAGTATTTT	CASSYLSRTDTQYF
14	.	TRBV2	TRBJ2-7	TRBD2	TGTGCCAGCAGCGACCCGGGAGGGGACTACGAGCAGTACTTC	CASSDPGGDYEQYF
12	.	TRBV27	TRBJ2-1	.	TGTGCCAGCTTAGGCGGGTACAATGAGCAGTTCTTC	CASLGGYNEQFF
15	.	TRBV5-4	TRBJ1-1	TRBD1	TGTGCCAGCAGCTTGGATCCGGACAGGGGAACTGAAGTTTTCTTT	CASSLDPDRGTEVFF
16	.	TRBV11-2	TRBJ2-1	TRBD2	TGTGCCAGCAGCCCCGGACTAGCGGGAGAGGATGGTGAGCAGTTCTTC	CASSPGLAGEDGEQFF
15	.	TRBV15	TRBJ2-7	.	TGTGCCACCAGCAGAGCCTCATCCGTCCTCTACGAGCAGTACTTC	CATSRASSVLYEQYF
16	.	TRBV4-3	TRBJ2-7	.	TGCGCCAGCAGCCAAGACCGGACAGCCTTTCCCTACGAGCAGTACTTC	CASSQDRTAFPYEQYF
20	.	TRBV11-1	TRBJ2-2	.	TGTGCCAGCAGCCGTCTGAAGGCCCGCCTTAGGGGACGAAACACCGGGGAGCTGTTTTTT	CASSRLKARLRGRNTGELFF
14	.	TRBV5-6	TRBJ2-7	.	TGTGCCAGCAGTAATCGGGACATCTCCTACGAGCAGTACTTC	CASSNRDISYEQYF
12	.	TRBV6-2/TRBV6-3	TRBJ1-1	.	TGTGCCAGCAGTTGGGGCTCCACTGAAGCTTTCTTT	CASSWGSTEAFF
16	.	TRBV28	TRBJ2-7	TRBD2	TGTGCCAGCAGTTTGTGGACTAGCGGGACCGCCTACGAGCAGTACTTC	CASSLWTSGTAYEQYF
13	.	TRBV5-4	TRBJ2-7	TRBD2	TGTGCCAGCAGCTGGGACGGGACTAAAGAGCAGTACTTC	CASSWDGTKEQYF
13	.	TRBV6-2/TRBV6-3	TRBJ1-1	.	TGTGCCAGCAGTTTACAGGGCTACACTGAAGCTTTCTTT	CASSLQGYTEAFF
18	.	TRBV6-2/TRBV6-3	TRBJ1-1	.	TGTGCCAGCAGTTACGTCCGGCAGGCCCCAATCTTGAACACTGAAGCTTTCTTT	CASSYVRQAPILNTEAFF
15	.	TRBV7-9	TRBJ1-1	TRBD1	TGTGCCAGCAGCTCATACAGGGGCATGAACACTGAAGCTTTCTTT	CASSSYRGMNTEAFF
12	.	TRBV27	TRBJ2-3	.	TGTGCCAGCAGTGCCCTCTCAGATACGCAGTATTTT	CASSALSDTQYF
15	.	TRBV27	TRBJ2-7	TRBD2	TGTGCCAGCAGTCCCACTAGCGGTCCTCCCTACGAGCAGTACTTC	CASSPTSGPPYEQYF